A single TCR beta chain is shown here with its context. Its antigen is as yet unknown. The data stem from a study of CXCR3-negative and CXCR3-positive naive CD8 T cells. Overall study results and limits: Naive CXCR3-positive cells had TRB CDR3s more hydrophobic than those of CXCR3-negative naive cells.

Via 5' RACE with UMI labels, TRB cDNA libraries were prepared. TCRdb re-called the 5' RACE reads, yielding one record per CDR3 amino acid sequence without DNA. In all, the sample yields 85,000 to 120,000 distinct CDR3 sequences. The TCR was taken from a human donor in good health. Some clones in this sample may be carry-over from other donors' samples. Input material: naive CXCR3+ CD8+ T cells from blood. Noted subset: CD45RO-CCR7+CD27+CD95- naive CD8+ T cells expressing CXCR3 (TNR3+).

The CDR3 spells CSVTGNYGYTF. The gene calls are TRBV29-1 and TRBJ1-2. This CDR3 is 11 amino acids long. The germline V gene has CDR1 SQVTM and CDR2 ANQGSEA.